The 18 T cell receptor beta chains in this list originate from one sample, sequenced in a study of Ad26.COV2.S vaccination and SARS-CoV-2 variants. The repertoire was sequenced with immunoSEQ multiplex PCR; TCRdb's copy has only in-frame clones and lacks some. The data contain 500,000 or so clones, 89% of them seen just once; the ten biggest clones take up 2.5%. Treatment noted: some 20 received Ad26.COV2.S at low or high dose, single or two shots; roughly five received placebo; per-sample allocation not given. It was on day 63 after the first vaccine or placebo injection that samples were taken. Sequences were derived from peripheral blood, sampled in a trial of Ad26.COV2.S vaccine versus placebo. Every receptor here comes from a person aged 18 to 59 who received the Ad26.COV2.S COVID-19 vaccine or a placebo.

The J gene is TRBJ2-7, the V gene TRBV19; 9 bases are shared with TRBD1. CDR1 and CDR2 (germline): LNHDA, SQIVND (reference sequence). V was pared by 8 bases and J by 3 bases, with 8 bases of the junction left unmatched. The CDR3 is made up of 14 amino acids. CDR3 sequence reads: CASESGTGNYEQYF. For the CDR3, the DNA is TGTGCCAGTGAATCCGGGACAGGGAACTACGAGCAGTACTTC.

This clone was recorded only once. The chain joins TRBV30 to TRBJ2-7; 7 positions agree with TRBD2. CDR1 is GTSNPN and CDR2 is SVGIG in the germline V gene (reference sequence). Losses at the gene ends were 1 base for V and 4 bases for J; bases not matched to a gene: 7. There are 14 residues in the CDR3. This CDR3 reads CAWSGGDYRYEQYV. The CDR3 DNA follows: TGTGCCTGGAGTGGAGGGGACTATAGATACGAGCAGTACGTC.

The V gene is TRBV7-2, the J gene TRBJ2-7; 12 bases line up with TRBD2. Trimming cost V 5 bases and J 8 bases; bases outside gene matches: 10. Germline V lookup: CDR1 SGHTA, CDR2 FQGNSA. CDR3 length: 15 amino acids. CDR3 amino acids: CASSQEASGGAKQYF. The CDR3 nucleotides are TGTGCCAGCAGCCAAGAGGCTAGCGGGGGGGCTAAGCAGTACTTC. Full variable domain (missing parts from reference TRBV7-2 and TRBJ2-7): GAGVSQSPSNKVTEKGKDVELRCDPISGHTALYWYRQSLGQGLEFLIYFQGNSAPDKSGLPSDRFSAERTGGSVSTLTIQRTQQEDSAVYLCASSQEASGGAKQYFGPGTRLTVT.

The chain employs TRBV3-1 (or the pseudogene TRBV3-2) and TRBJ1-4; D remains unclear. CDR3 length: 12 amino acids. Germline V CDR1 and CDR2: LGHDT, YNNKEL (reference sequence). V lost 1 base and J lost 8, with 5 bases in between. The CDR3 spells CASSQVWEKLFF. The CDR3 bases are TGTGCCAGCAGCCAAGTTTGGGAAAAACTGTTTTTT.

The CDR3 region is CASSDLGFDNLEEQYV. The CDR3 DNA follows: TGTGCCAGCAGTGATTTGGGGTTCGACAACCTGGAGGAGCAGTACGTC. The chain employs TRBV6-1 and TRBJ2-7; D unresolved. Per the germline V gene, CDR1 is MNHNS and CDR2 is SASEGT. V was shortened by 3 bases and J by 7 bases, with 22 bases between the two germline ends. The CDR3 contains 16 residues.

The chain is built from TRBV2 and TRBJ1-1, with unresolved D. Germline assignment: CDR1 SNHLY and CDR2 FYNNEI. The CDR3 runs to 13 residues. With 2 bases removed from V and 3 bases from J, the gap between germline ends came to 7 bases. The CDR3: CASSEMGYTEAFF. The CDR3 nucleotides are TGTGCCAGCAGTGAAATGGGTTACACTGAAGCTTTCTTT.

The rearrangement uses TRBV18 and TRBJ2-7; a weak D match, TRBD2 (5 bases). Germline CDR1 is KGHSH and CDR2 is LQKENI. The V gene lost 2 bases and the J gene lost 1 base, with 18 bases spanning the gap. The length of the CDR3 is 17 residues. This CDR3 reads CASSPSAAGRRSYEQYV. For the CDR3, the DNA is TGTGCCAGCTCACCATCCGCGGCGGGCAGGCGATCCTACGAGCAGTACGTC.

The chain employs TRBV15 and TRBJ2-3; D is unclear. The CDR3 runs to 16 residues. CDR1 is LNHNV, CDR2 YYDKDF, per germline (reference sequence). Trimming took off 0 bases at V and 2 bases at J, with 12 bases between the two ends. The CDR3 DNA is TGTGCCACCAGCAGAGATGGGATAGACTCCACAGATACGCAGTATTTT. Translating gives CATSRDGIDSTDTQYF.

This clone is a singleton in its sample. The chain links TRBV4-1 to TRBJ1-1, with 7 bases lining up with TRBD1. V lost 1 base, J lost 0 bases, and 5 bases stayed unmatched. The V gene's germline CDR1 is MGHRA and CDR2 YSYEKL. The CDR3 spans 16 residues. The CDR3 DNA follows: TGCGCCAGCAGCCAAGCGCCTGGGACAGTGAACACTGAAGCTTTCTTT. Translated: CASSQAPGTVNTEAFF.

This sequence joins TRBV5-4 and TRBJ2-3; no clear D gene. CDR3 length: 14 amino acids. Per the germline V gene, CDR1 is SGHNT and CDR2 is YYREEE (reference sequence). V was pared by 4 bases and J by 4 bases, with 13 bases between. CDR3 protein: CASSPNWGSDTQYF. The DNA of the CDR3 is TGTGCCAGCAGCCCAAATTGGGGATCAGATACGCAGTATTTT.

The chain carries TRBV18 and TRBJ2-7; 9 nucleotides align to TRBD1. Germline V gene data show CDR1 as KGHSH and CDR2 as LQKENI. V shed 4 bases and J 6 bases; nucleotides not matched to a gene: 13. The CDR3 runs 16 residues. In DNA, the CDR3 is TGTGCCAGCTCACTCCCCACAGGGGGCGCGGTCTCCGAGCAGTACTTC. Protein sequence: CASSLPTGGAVSEQYF. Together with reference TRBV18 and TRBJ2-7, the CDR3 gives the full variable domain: NAGVMQNPRHLVRRRGQEARLRCSPMKGHSHVYWYRQLPEEGLKFMVYLQKENIIDESGMPKERFSAEFPKEGPSILRIQQVVRGDSAAYFCASSLPTGGAVSEQYFGPGTRLTVT.

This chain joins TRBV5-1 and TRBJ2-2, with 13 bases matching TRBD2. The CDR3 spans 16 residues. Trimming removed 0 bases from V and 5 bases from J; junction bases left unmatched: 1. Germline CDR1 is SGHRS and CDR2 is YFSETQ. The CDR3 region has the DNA TGCGCCAGCAGCTTGGAACTAGCGGGAGGGACCGGGGAGCTGTTTTTT. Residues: CASSLELAGGTGELFF.

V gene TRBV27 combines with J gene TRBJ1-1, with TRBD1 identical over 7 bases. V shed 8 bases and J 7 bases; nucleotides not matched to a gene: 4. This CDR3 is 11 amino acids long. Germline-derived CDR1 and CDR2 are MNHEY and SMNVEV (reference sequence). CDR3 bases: TGTGCCAGCTTGAGGGACAGTGAAGCTTTCTTT. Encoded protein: CASLRDSEAFF.

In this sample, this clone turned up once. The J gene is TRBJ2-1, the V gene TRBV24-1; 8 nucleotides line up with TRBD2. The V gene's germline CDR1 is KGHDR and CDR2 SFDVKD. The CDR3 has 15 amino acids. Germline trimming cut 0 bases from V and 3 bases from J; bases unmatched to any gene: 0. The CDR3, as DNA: TGTGCCACCAGTGATTTGACTAGCGGCTACAATGAGCAGTTCTTC. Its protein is CATSDLTSGYNEQFF.

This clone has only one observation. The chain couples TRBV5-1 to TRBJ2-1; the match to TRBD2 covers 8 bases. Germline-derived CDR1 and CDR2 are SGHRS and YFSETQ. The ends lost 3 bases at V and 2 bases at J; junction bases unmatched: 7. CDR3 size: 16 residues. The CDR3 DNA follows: TGCGCCAGCAGCTCCCCTAGCGGGCCGACCTACAATGAGCAGTTCTTC. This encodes CASSSPSGPTYNEQFF. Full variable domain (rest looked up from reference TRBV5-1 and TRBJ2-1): KAGVTQTPRYLIKTRGQQVTLSCSPISGHRSVSWYQQTPGQGLQFLFEYFSETQRNKGNFPGRFSGRQFSNSRSEMNVSTLELGDSALYLCASSSPSGPTYNEQFFGPGTRLTVL.

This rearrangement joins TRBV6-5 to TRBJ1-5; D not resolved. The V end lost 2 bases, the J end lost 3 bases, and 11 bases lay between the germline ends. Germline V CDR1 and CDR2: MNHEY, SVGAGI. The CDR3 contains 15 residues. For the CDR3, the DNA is TGTGCCAGCAGTTACGGTCGCGGGTACAATCAGCCCCAGCATTTT. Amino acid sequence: CASSYGRGYNQPQHF.

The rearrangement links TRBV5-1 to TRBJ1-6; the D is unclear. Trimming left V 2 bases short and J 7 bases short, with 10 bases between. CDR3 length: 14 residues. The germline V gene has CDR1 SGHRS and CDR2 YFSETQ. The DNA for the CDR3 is TGCGCCAGCAGCTTCCAGGCTGGGAATTCACCCCTCCACTTT. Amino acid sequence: CASSFQAGNSPLHF.

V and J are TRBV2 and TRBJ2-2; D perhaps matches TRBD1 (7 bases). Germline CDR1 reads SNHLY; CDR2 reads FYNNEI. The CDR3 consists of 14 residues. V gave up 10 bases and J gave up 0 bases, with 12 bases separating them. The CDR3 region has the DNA TGTGCCACTAGCGACAGGGCGAACACCGGGGAGCTGTTTTTT. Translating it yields CATSDRANTGELFF.